This paragraph covers one TCR beta chain sequence. The data were taken from a study of PD-L1 blockade in urothelial cancer. About the research overall: Of prior chemotherapy regimens, patients had received between 0 and 3.

The templates were synthetic TCR analogs, and they were spiked into each PCR. The method was immunoSEQ multiplex PCR; TCRdb's version includes in-frame clones alone and lacks a portion of them. The profile shows about 50,000 clones, under 90% of them singletons. CDR1 and CDR2 from the germline V gene are SGDLS and YYNGEE. The V end lost 3 bases, the J end lost 0 bases, and 13 bases lay between the germline ends. The CDR3 is made up of 16 amino acids. As to time point: pretreatment peripheral blood. The starting material was PBMCs, obtained around atezolizumab (anti-PD-L1) treatment. V and J are TRBV9 and TRBJ2-1, with TRBD1 as a possible D gene (6 bases). The origin of this receptor is a man between 70 and 80 years old with urothelial cancer. CDR3: CASSARGVSSYNEQFF. In nucleotides, the CDR3 is TGTGCCAGCAGCGCCAGGGGCGTTAGCTCCTACAATGAGCAGTTCTTC.